Listed below are T cell receptor beta chains from one sample, sequenced in a study of technical replicates of blood from several donors. Sequencing was performed with immunoSEQ multiplex PCR; in TCRdb, only in-frame clones are kept and a portion is missing. The sample carries tens of thousands of clones, approximately 90% recorded once. Source material: PBMCs. These receptors originate from a human donor in good health. Some clones in this sample may be carry-over from other donors' samples. Both conserved end residues are part of each CDR3. Each record gives: clone size, V gene, J gene, D gene, CDR3 protein, CDR3 DNA. D genes are given only for firm matches. For some rows the clone size is stated as once, few or many, or as a class when expanded; others skip it.

-	TRBV6-4	TRBJ2-3	-	CASGMGQPSDTQYF	TGTGCCAGCGGCATGGGGCAGCCATCAGATACGCAGTATTTT
-	TRBV30	TRBJ1-2	TRBD1	CAWRKRTGVYGGYTF	TGTGCCTGGAGGAAGAGGACAGGGGTCTACGGCGGCTACACCTTC
-	TRBV19	TRBJ2-5	-	CASSPRDRPITQYF	TGTGCCAGTAGTCCTAGAGACAGGCCTATCACCCAGTACTTC
-	TRBV5-1	TRBJ2-2	TRBD2	CASSSGLAGVVYTGELFF	TGCGCCAGCAGCTCCGGACTAGCGGGAGTCGTGTACACCGGGGAGCTGTTTTTT
-	TRBV5-5	TRBJ1-6	TRBD1	CASSVTGDHSPLHF	TGTGCCAGCAGCGTGACAGGGGACCATTCACCCCTCCACTTT
few	TRBV5-6	TRBJ2-5	-	CASSLVWSTRQETQYF	TGTGCCAGCAGCTTGGTGTGGTCCACTAGACAAGAGACCCAGTACTTC
-	TRBV13	TRBJ2-4	TRBD2	CASSSLGAGGNIQYF	TGTGCCAGCAGCTCCCTGGGAGCGGGAGGAAACATTCAGTACTTC
-	TRBV6-1	TRBJ2-7	TRBD1	CASTGAFTYEQYF	TGTGCCAGTACAGGGGCCTTTACCTACGAGCAGTACTTC
-	TRBV7-6	TRBJ1-2	-	CASSLAAGAGGYTF	TGTGCCAGCAGCTTAGCGGCAGGGGCCGGGGGCTACACCTTC
-	TRBV19	TRBJ1-2	TRBD1	CASSWGQGTNYGYTF	TGTGCCAGTAGTTGGGGACAGGGGACGAACTATGGCTACACCTTC
-	TRBV4-3	TRBJ1-5	-	CASSQDGGGDQPQHF	TGCGCCAGCAGCCAAGATGGGGGCGGTGATCAGCCCCAGCATTTT
-	TRBV5-1	TRBJ1-2	-	CASREAPNYGYTF	TGCGCCAGCAGGGAGGCTCCTAACTATGGCTACACCTTC
-	TRBV25-1	TRBJ2-7	-	CASSVAGTYEQYF	TGTGCCAGCAGTGTGGCGGGCACCTACGAGCAGTACTTC
-	TRBV7-2	TRBJ2-5	-	CASSLGTEETQYF	TGTGCCAGCAGCTTAGGGACAGAAGAGACCCAGTACTTC
-	TRBV5-6	TRBJ2-7	TRBD1	CASSRDRVGYEQYF	TGTGCCAGCAGCAGAGACAGGGTGGGCTACGAGCAGTACTTC
-	TRBV2	TRBJ2-7	TRBD2	CASRGTSGVNEQYF	TGTGCCAGCAGGGGGACTAGCGGGGTCAACGAGCAGTACTTC
-	TRBV4-2	TRBJ2-3	TRBD2	CASSLFPGTSGGPPPDTQYF	TGTGCCAGCAGCCTTTTCCCGGGGACTAGCGGGGGGCCCCCACCAGATACGCAGTATTTT
once	TRBV11-1	TRBJ2-6	-	CASSLVQIASGANVLTF	TGTGCCAGCAGCTTAGTACAGATTGCCTCTGGGGCCAACGTCCTGACTTTC
-	TRBV2	TRBJ2-7	TRBD1	CASSDQPTGGDGYEQYF	TGTGCCAGCAGTGACCAGCCAACAGGGGGCGATGGCTACGAGCAGTACTTC
-	TRBV7-2	TRBJ1-3	-	CASSSSLSGNTIYF	TGTGCCAGCAGCTCCAGTTTGTCTGGAAACACCATATATTTT
-	TRBV9	TRBJ1-2	-	CASSVEPMGGYTF	TGTGCCAGCAGCGTAGAACCGATGGGCGGCTACACCTTC
-	TRBV11-2	TRBJ2-3	-	CASEEVGFADTQYF	TGTGCCAGCGAGGAGGTGGGTTTCGCAGATACGCAGTATTTT
-	TRBV7-2	TRBJ2-1	TRBD2	CASSLSGSWEQFF	TGTGCCAGCAGTCTGAGCGGGAGTTGGGAGCAGTTCTTC
-	TRBV6-4	TRBJ2-1	-	CASSESGTAYNEQFF	TGTGCCAGCAGTGAATCCGGGACTGCCTACAATGAGCAGTTCTTC
-	TRBV10-3	TRBJ1-1	TRBD1	CAISEGQGGTEAFF	TGTGCCATCAGTGAAGGGCAGGGGGGCACTGAAGCTTTCTTT
-	TRBV29-1	TRBJ2-6	-	CKGRGLRSGANVLTF	TGCAAAGGAAGGGGGTTACGCTCTGGGGCCAACGTCCTGACTTTC
-	TRBV5-8	TRBJ2-6	-	CASRDRISGANVLTF	TGTGCCAGCAGAGACAGAATCTCTGGGGCCAACGTCCTGACTTTC
-	TRBV12-5	TRBJ2-7	TRBD1	CATGTGFYEQYF	TGTGCTACCGGGACAGGATTTTACGAGCAGTACTTC
-	TRBV19	TRBJ1-5	-	CASSIDGGLNQPQHF	TGTGCCAGTAGTATAGACGGGGGGCTCAATCAGCCCCAGCATTTT
-	TRBV15	TRBJ2-3	TRBD1	CATSRGGQGSDTQYF	TGTGCCACCAGCAGAGGGGGACAGGGTTCGGATACGCAGTATTTT
-	TRBV29-1	TRBJ2-5	TRBD2	CSVPGGFKTQYF	TGCAGCGTGCCGGGGGGGTTTAAGACCCAGTACTTC